Each of the 17 T cell receptor beta chains below was sequenced from the same sample in a study of cytomegalovirus exposure and HLA in healthy donors. It was with 60 Vbeta and 13 Jbeta primers that the PCR ran. Clones were read by immunoSEQ multiplex PCR, and TCRdb kept only the in-frame ones, dropping some. The table shows under 170,000 clones, with around 60% occurring only once. The sequencing sample was made of PBMCs. The receptors were sampled from a woman aged 55-69 years in good health and CMV-seropositive.

The gene calls are TRBV18 and TRBJ1-2; 11 nucleotides agree with TRBD1. Germline V gene lookup returns CDR1 KGHSH and CDR2 LQKENI. The CDR3 spans 15 residues. V lost 1 base, J lost 4 bases, and 2 bases stayed unmatched. The CDR3 here is CASSPRDRGSYGYTF. The CDR3 bases are TGTGCCAGCTCACCACGGGACAGGGGGTCCTATGGCTACACCTTC.

V gene TRBV28 combines with J gene TRBJ1-2; the D gene is possibly TRBD1 (6 bases). V was cut by 6 bases and J by 2 bases, with 16 bases left in between. CDR1 MDHEN and CDR2 SYDVKM come from the germline V gene. This CDR3 spans 15 amino acids. The CDR3 region is CASSQQGFRNYGYTF. The CDR3 nucleotides read TGTGCCAGCAGCCAACAGGGTTTCCGCAACTATGGCTACACCTTC.

This sequence joins TRBV19 and TRBJ1-5; D gene unclear. Between the trimmed V and J ends, which lost 7 bases and 7 bases, there was a span of 17 bases. Looked up from germline, CDR1 is LNHDA and CDR2 is SQIVND (reference sequence). The CDR3 loop spans 14 amino acids. CDR3 in DNA: TGTGCCAGTACCCCGGGTCAGCCAACGCAGCCCCAGCATTTT. Translating gives CASTPGQPTQPQHF.

The CDR3 spells CASSSGTGAGKLFF. CDR3 coding DNA: TGTGCCAGCAGTTCCGGGACAGGGGCCGGAAAACTGTTTTTT. The gene calls are TRBV6-1 and TRBJ1-4; 10 positions agree with TRBD1. Trimming at V came to 5 bases and at J to 10 bases, leaving 7 bases not matched to a gene. Germline CDR1 is MNHNS and CDR2 is SASEGT. The CDR3 is 14 residues long.

The chain employs TRBV27 and TRBJ2-5; possible D gene TRBD1, 5 bases. The CDR3 is 15 residues long. The germline V gene has CDR1 MNHEY and CDR2 SMNVEV (reference sequence). The ends were cut back, 4 bases at V and 5 bases at J, with 17 bases in the middle. CDR3 nucleotides: TGTGCCAGCAGTTCAGGAGACACAGGTTGGGAGACCCAGTACTTC. Amino acid sequence: CASSSGDTGWETQYF.

The V and J genes are TRBV10-3 and TRBJ2-7; possible D gene TRBD2, 5 bases. V shed 0 bases and J shed 4 bases, with 10 bases lying between them. The CDR3 consists of 14 residues. Germline V gene data show CDR1 as ENHRY and CDR2 as SYGVKD. The CDR3, as DNA: TGTGCCATCAGTGAGTCTGGCAGGACTTACGAGCAGTACTTC. Translating gives CAISESGRTYEQYF.

J is TRBJ2-7 and V is TRBV2, with TRBD2 matching over 9 bases. The V gene's germline CDR1 is SNHLY and CDR2 FYNNEI. The CDR3 is made up of 15 amino acids. V was pared by 8 bases and J by 3 bases, with 11 bases of the junction left unmatched. The CDR3 region has the DNA TGTGCCAGCGTGAACTCCGGGACTAGCAGCTACGAGCAGTACTTC. Translation: CASVNSGTSSYEQYF. Full variable domain (missing parts from reference TRBV2 and TRBJ2-7): EPEVTQTPSHQVTQMGQEVILRCVPISNHLYFYWYRQILGQKVEFLVSFYNNEISEKSEIFDDQFSVERPDGSNFTLKIRSTKLEDSAMYFCASVNSGTSSYEQYFGPGTRLTVT.

This clone occurred a few times. V gene TRBV13 combines with J gene TRBJ2-1, with TRBD2 identical over 10 bases. Germline V gene sequence: CDR1 PRHDT, CDR2 FYEKMQ (reference sequence). This CDR3 comprises 15 residues. With 6 bases clipped from V and 9 bases from J, the junction kept 11 bases outside the gene matches. CDR3 protein: CASSSGTSDYGEQFF. In DNA form, the CDR3 reads TGTGCCAGCAGTTCCGGGACTAGCGATTATGGTGAGCAGTTCTTC.

This chain joins TRBV9 and TRBJ2-2; TRBD2 might be the D (6 bases). Germline V gives CDR1 SGDLS, CDR2 YYNGEE. V gave up 0 bases and J gave up 7 bases, with 10 bases separating them. The CDR3 totals 14 residues. Written as DNA, the CDR3 is TGTGCCAGCAGCGTAGTACTAGCTGGCGGGGAGCTGTTTTTT. Translation gives CASSVVLAGGELFF.

The chain joins TRBV28 to TRBJ1-2; 7 bases line up with TRBD1. CDR1 and CDR2 (germline): MDHEN, SYDVKM. Trimming at V came to 8 bases and at J to 2 bases, leaving 8 bases not matched to a gene. The CDR3 is made up of 14 amino acids. In nucleotides, the CDR3 is TGTGCCAGCGGTTCTCAGGGGGGAAACTATGGCTACACCTTC. Translation: CASGSQGGNYGYTF.

J is TRBJ2-7 and V is TRBV28; D unresolved. The CDR3 is 10 amino acids. The germline V gene has CDR1 MDHEN and CDR2 SYDVKM. The V end was cut by 8 bases, the J end by 6 bases, with 8 bases between. The CDR3 region is CASSGLEQYF. The CDR3 DNA sequence: TGTGCCAGCTCTGGGCTCGAGCAGTACTTC.

This clone turned up a few times. Here the CDR3 reads CASSDGTGFMNTEAFF. CDR3 in DNA: TGTGCCAGCAGCGATGGGACAGGATTCATGAACACTGAAGCTTTCTTT. The rearrangement links TRBV4-2 to TRBJ1-1; 8 bases are a match to TRBD1. Losses at the gene ends were 5 bases for V and 0 bases for J; bases not matched to a gene: 8. Germline V gene lookup returns CDR1 LGHNA and CDR2 YNFKEQ. The CDR3 covers 16 residues.

This clone was detected a few times. The CDR3 sequence: CASSFQFQETQYF. The CDR3 nucleotides read TGTGCCAGCAGCTTTCAATTTCAAGAGACCCAGTACTTC. The chain carries TRBV5-4 and TRBJ2-5; D unclear. V lost 2 bases and J lost 2, with 7 bases in between. The CDR3 runs 13 residues. Germline V lookup: CDR1 SGHNT, CDR2 YYREEE (reference sequence).

The chain combines TRBV7-9 with TRBJ2-5; 9 bases are a match to TRBD2. The CDR3 has 14 residues. V dropped 5 bases and J dropped 1; count of bases not matched to a gene: 2. The V gene's germline CDR1 is SEHNR and CDR2 FQNEAQ (reference sequence). In DNA, the CDR3 is TGTGCCAGCAGCCAAGCGGGAGGCCAAGAGACCCAGTACTTC. This sequence encodes CASSQAGGQETQYF.

The CDR3, as DNA: TGTGCCAGCAGCCTAGGGACTGACAGCACAGATACGCAGTATTTT. Its protein product is CASSLGTDSTDTQYF. The chain is built from TRBV7-3 and TRBJ2-3; weak D call: TRBD2 (6 bases). The V end lost 5 bases, the J end lost 0 bases, and 12 bases lay between the germline ends. CDR3 length: 15 residues. Germline CDR1 and CDR2: SGHTA and FQGTGA.

The V and J genes are TRBV5-1 and TRBJ1-4, with 11 positions matching TRBD1. Trimming cost V 4 bases and J 7 bases; bases outside gene matches: 6. This CDR3 has 15 amino acids. CDR1 SGHRS and CDR2 YFSETQ come from the germline V gene. The CDR3 loop reads CASSDPGTGGEKLFF. In nucleotides, the CDR3 is TGCGCCAGCAGCGATCCCGGGACAGGGGGTGAAAAACTGTTTTTT.

The rearrangement links TRBV5-4 to TRBJ2-1, with 9 bases aligning to TRBD2. J gave up 3 bases and V 5 bases, and 3 bases lay outside the gene matches. Germline V gene sequence: CDR1 SGHNT, CDR2 YYREEE (reference sequence). The CDR3 length is 14 residues. This CDR3 is CASSAGGGYNEQFF. The DNA for the CDR3 is TGTGCCAGCAGTGCGGGAGGGGGCTACAATGAGCAGTTCTTC. The complete variable domain, with remaining parts taken from reference TRBV5-4 and TRBJ2-1, reads ETGVTQSPTHLIKTRGQQVTLRCSSQSGHNTVSWYQQALGQGPQFIFQYYREEENGRGNFPPRFSGLQFPNYSSELNVNALELDDSALYLCASSAGGGYNEQFFGPGTRLTVL.